This TCR beta chain comes out of a study of regulatory T cells in long-lasting Graves disease. Through Arm-PCR of CDR3 regions and iRepertoire HTBI primers, TCR beta libraries were built. Via MiXCR, TCRdb re-called the multiplex PCR reads, giving one row per CDR3 protein. Here the sample spans roughly 510,000 distinct CDR3 sequences, about 16% being singletons. V was pared by 3 bases and J by 9 bases, with 10 bases between. The CDR3 totals 12 residues. The germline V gene encodes CDR1 SGHRS and CDR2 YFSETQ. Noted time point: newly diagnosed GD, antithyroid drugs for less than 3 months. The TCR library was prepared using RNA isolated from PBMCs. The sample was also reused in another study, on T cells in Graves' hyperthyroidism and ophthalmopathy.

The sequence came from a young man with Graves disease. This chain links TRBV5-1 with TRBJ2-1; D possibly corresponds to TRBD1 (6 bases). Sequenced material: peripheral blood mononuclear cells (PBMCs), taken at new diagnosis, from a patient treated with antithyroid drugs. The CDR3 reads CASSSWDTEQFF. The CDR3 region has the DNA TGCGCCAGCAGCTCCTGGGACACTGAGCAGTTCTTC. The whole variable domain, filled in from reference TRBV5-1 and TRBJ2-1, reads KAGVTQTPRYLIKTRGQQVTLSCSPISGHRSVSWYQQTPGQGLQFLFEYFSETQRNKGNFPGRFSGRQFSNSRSEMNVSTLELGDSALYLCASSSWDTEQFFGPGTRLTVL.